What follows describes a single T cell receptor beta chain. Its antigen is not known. This record comes from a study of chemoradiotherapy in HPV16-positive cancers. The study's findings and limits: Non-HPV-specific T cells did not expand in tumors during treatment, whereas candidate HPV-specific clones and E7-related motifs did. In HPV16-positive patients, HPV-responsive T-cell expansion tracked better recurrence-free survival.

Repeated repertoire sampling spanned the course of chemoradiotherapy. TCRdb's table, derived via immunoSEQ multiplex PCR, lists solely in-frame clones and lacks some. The sample has fewer than 11,000 clones, about three quarters seen once. The sample consisted of tumor tissue, taken from a patient who underwent chemoradiotherapy. This TCR was recovered from a human donor with HPV-associated anogenital cancer.

CDR3 nucleotide sequence: TGTGCCAGCAGTGGTCCGGACAGGGGAAACTATGGCTACACCTTC. This codes for CASSGPDRGNYGYTF. The V gene is TRBV2, the J gene TRBJ1-2; 9 positions agree with TRBD1. The CDR3 loop spans 15 amino acids. Germline assignment: CDR1 SNHLY and CDR2 FYNNEI. With 4 bases clipped from V and 2 bases from J, the junction kept 5 bases outside the gene matches.